What follows are 24 T cell receptor beta chains derived from one specimen sequenced in a study of cytomegalovirus exposure and HLA in healthy donors. Primers: 60 Vbeta forward and 13 Jbeta reverse. Some clones are missing from TCRdb's copy, which holds only in-frame ones; the method was immunoSEQ multiplex PCR. The sample has roughly 100,000 clones; approximately 12% are singletons. Sample: PBMCs. These receptors originate from a man aged 40-55 years in good health and CMV-seropositive.

The genes are TRBV6-6 and TRBJ2-1, with D possibly TRBD2 on 6 matching bases. Trimming stripped 2 bases from V and 7 bases from J, with 12 bases between. This CDR3 has 14 amino acids. Germline V lookup: CDR1 MNHNY, CDR2 SVGAGI (reference sequence). CDR3 protein: CASSYRLEINEQFF. For the CDR3, the DNA is TGTGCCAGCAGTTACCGACTAGAAATAAATGAGCAGTTCTTC.

This clone has only a few counts. The V call is TRBV7-9, the J call TRBJ2-3, with 7 bases that match TRBD1. From germline, CDR1 is SEHNR and CDR2 FQNEAQ (reference sequence). This CDR3 is 14 amino acids long. V trimming: 8 bases; J trimming: 4 bases; junction bases outside the gene matches: 9. CDR3 bases: TGTGCCAGCTCCCGGGACAGTTCAGCAGATACGCAGTATTTT. Amino acids: CASSRDSSADTQYF.

This clone turned up a few times. This CDR3 is CAWSILLAGWETQYF. Here the CDR3 DNA reads TGTGCCTGGAGTATTCTGCTAGCGGGATGGGAGACCCAGTACTTC. V is TRBV30 and J is TRBJ2-5; TRBD2 matches at 9 bases. The CDR3 length is 15 residues. Trimming at V came to 2 bases and at J to 5 bases, leaving 9 bases not matched to a gene. Germline V gene sequence: CDR1 GTSNPN, CDR2 SVGIG (reference sequence).

This sequence joins TRBV6-5 and TRBJ2-1, with D maybe TRBD2 (6 bases). The V gene lost 4 bases and the J gene lost 5 bases, with 12 bases spanning the gap. This CDR3 is built from 14 residues. Per the germline V gene, CDR1 is MNHEY and CDR2 is SVGAGI. The CDR3, as DNA: TGTGCCAGCAGTTCCGGCGGGGCAAACAATGAGCAGTTCTTC. It translates to CASSSGGANNEQFF.

This clone was seen a few times. The chain has TRBV6-1 and TRBJ1-5; no definite D call. Germline CDR1 MNHNS, CDR2 SASEGT. Trimming removed 7 bases from V and 2 bases from J, with 9 bases in between. The CDR3 spans 13 residues. CDR3 nucleotides: TGTGCCAGCACGGAGGACGGCAATCAGCCCCAGCATTTT. Translated: CASTEDGNQPQHF.

The chain combines TRBV7-9 with TRBJ2-3; D is unresolved. Germline V gives CDR1 SEHNR, CDR2 FQNEAQ (reference sequence). The ends were cut back, 5 bases at V and 0 bases at J, with 12 bases in the middle. CDR3 length: 15 residues. The CDR3 DNA sequence: TGTGCCAGCAGCCCCGGCGGTCCTAGCACAGATACGCAGTATTTT. It yields the protein CASSPGGPSTDTQYF.

The chain joins TRBV9 to TRBJ2-7; 11 bases line up with TRBD2. This CDR3 spans 15 amino acids. With V trimmed by 4 bases and J by 5 bases, 8 bases remained unmatched. Germline-derived CDR1 and CDR2 are SGDLS and YYNGEE. Here the CDR3 DNA reads TGTGCCAGCAGCCCCAGTTTAGCGGGAGGGGACGAGCAGTACTTC. Protein product: CASSPSLAGGDEQYF.

This clone has more than one count but fewer than ten. The rearrangement joins TRBV5-8 to TRBJ2-7; tentatively, D is TRBD1 (6 bases). V lost 9 bases to trimming and J lost 6 bases, with 19 bases between them. The CDR3 contains 13 residues. Germline V gene data show CDR1 as SGHTS and CDR2 as YDEGEE. CDR3: CATFNRQGTEQYF. The DNA of the CDR3 is TGTGCCACCTTCAACCGGCAGGGGACCGAGCAGTACTTC.

This clone turned up a few times. The rearrangement uses TRBV5-6 and TRBJ2-3; D is unresolved. This CDR3 is built from 11 residues. V was pared by 4 bases and J by 2 bases, with 2 bases between. Germline V CDR1 and CDR2: SGHDT, YYEEEE. As DNA, the CDR3 is TGTGCCAGCAGCCTCACAGATACGCAGTATTTT. This encodes CASSLTDTQYF.

The chain has TRBV6-5 and TRBJ2-1, with 10 bases fitting TRBD2. This CDR3 comprises 16 residues. V gave up 2 bases and J gave up 3 bases; unmatched junction bases: 4. Germline CDR1 is MNHEY and CDR2 is SVGAGI. The CDR3 sequence is CASSYGLAGVYNEQFF. The CDR3 DNA reads as TGTGCCAGCAGTTACGGGCTAGCGGGGGTCTACAATGAGCAGTTCTTC.

The V and J genes are TRBV18 and TRBJ2-5, with TRBD1 identical over 7 bases. V lost 4 bases, J lost 4 bases, and 3 bases stayed unmatched. The CDR3 extends over 13 amino acids. CDR1 is KGHSH and CDR2 is LQKENI in the germline V gene. The CDR3 DNA sequence: TGTGCCAGCTCACTTGGGACAGTAGAGACCCAGTACTTC. It codes for CASSLGTVETQYF.

This sequence joins TRBV5-1 and TRBJ2-7, with 13 bases identical to TRBD2. Germline values: CDR1 SGHRS, CDR2 YFSETQ. With 4 bases clipped from V and 6 bases from J, the junction kept 7 bases outside the gene matches. The CDR3 loop spans 15 amino acids. The CDR3 DNA sequence: TGCGCCAGCAGCACTAGCGGGAGGGCCCTCGGCGAGCAGTACTTC. The encoded protein is CASSTSGRALGEQYF.

The chain uses TRBV7-8 and TRBJ1-5; D is perhaps TRBD1 (6 bases). V lost 5 bases and J lost 0, with 14 bases in between. This CDR3 is built from 16 residues. CDR1 and CDR2 (germline): SGHVS, FQNEAQ. In nucleotides, the CDR3 is TGTGCCAGCAGCGCCGGGACACGCTATAGCAATCAGCCCCAGCATTTT. Its protein is CASSAGTRYSNQPQHF.

This clone was counted a few times. The genes are TRBV27 and TRBJ2-7, with TRBD2 matching over 11 bases. V was clipped by 5 bases and J by 5 bases; unmatched bases: 14. Germline CDR1 reads MNHEY; CDR2 reads SMNVEV (reference sequence). This CDR3 has 17 residues. CDR3 amino acids: CASSPPGLAAFMDEQYF. DNA of the CDR3: TGTGCCAGCAGTCCACCGGGACTAGCGGCTTTCATGGACGAGCAGTACTTC.

This clone came up a few times. This sequence joins TRBV27 and TRBJ1-1; the D gene is possibly TRBD1 (5 bases). The CDR3 has 15 amino acids. Per germline, CDR1 MNHEY and CDR2 SMNVEV (reference sequence). Trimming cost V 0 bases and J 0 bases, with 8 bases left between them. The CDR3: CASSLSQGLNTEAFF. Here the CDR3 DNA reads TGTGCCAGCAGTTTATCGCAGGGATTGAACACTGAAGCTTTCTTT.

This clone has more than one count but fewer than ten. V gene TRBV6-5 combines with J gene TRBJ1-3, with D uncertain. Looked up from germline, CDR1 is MNHEY and CDR2 is SVGAGI. There are 16 residues in the CDR3. Trimming cost V 0 bases and J 2 bases, with 11 bases left between them. The CDR3 protein is CASSYSRTGAGNTIYF. For the CDR3, the DNA is TGTGCCAGCAGTTACTCAAGGACCGGGGCTGGAAACACCATATATTTT.

This clone was seen more than once but under ten times. The gene calls are TRBV19 and TRBJ1-5, with 8 nucleotides matching TRBD1. The germline CDR1 and CDR2 sequences are LNHDA and SQIVND (reference sequence). J lost 8 bases, V lost 7 bases, and 10 bases had no gene match. This CDR3 spans 14 amino acids. CDR3 nucleotide sequence: TGTGCCAGTATGTGGTCACAGGGGGGGGAGCCCCAGCATTTT. Protein: CASMWSQGGEPQHF.

Only a few counts were recorded for this clone. CDR3 loop: CASSIATGGAETQYF. Written as DNA, the CDR3 is TGTGCCAGCAGCATCGCGACAGGGGGCGCGGAGACCCAGTACTTC. This chain links TRBV25-1 with TRBJ2-5, with TRBD1 matching 10 bases. The junction had 9 bases not matched to a gene; V was cut back by 6 bases and J by 5 bases. Germline V CDR1 and CDR2: MGHDK, SYGVNS. The CDR3 consists of 15 residues.

This clone has a handful of counts. The chain combines TRBV5-6 with TRBJ2-1; 7 nucleotides align to TRBD2. CDR1 and CDR2 (germline): SGHDT, YYEEEE. V lost 2 bases to trimming and J lost 6 bases; unmatched junction nucleotides: 5. The length of the CDR3 is 14 residues. This CDR3 reads CASSFGGSLNEQFF. The CDR3, as DNA: TGTGCCAGCAGCTTCGGCGGGAGTCTCAATGAGCAGTTCTTC.

The chain uses TRBV5-1 and TRBJ2-2, with D perhaps matching TRBD2 (5 bases). Germline-derived CDR1 and CDR2 are SGHRS and YFSETQ. V lost 0 bases and J 0 bases, leaving 6 bases between the germline ends. This CDR3 is 15 amino acids long. This CDR3 is CASSLAGSNTGELFF. In nucleotides, the CDR3 is TGCGCCAGCAGCTTGGCGGGGTCGAACACCGGGGAGCTGTTTTTT.

The V call is TRBV5-1, the J call TRBJ2-1, with D perhaps matching TRBD2 (6 bases). The CDR3 covers 12 residues. Trimming removed 0 bases at V and 9 bases at J, with 7 bases between. CDR1 is SGHRS and CDR2 is YFSETQ in the germline V gene. The CDR3 here is CASSLGRAEQFF. The CDR3 DNA is TGCGCCAGCAGCTTGGGGAGGGCTGAGCAGTTCTTC.

In its sample, this clone was seen a few times. The chain links TRBV6-6 to TRBJ1-1; D is perhaps TRBD1 (6 bases). This CDR3 region has 14 residues. The V gene lost 0 bases and the J gene lost 6 bases, with 11 bases spanning the gap. The germline V gene has CDR1 MNHNY and CDR2 SVGAGI (reference sequence). CDR3 region: CASSYSTGWAEAFF. The CDR3 DNA sequence: TGTGCCAGCAGTTACTCGACAGGCTGGGCTGAAGCTTTCTTT.

This clone was found a few times. The chain combines TRBV7-2 with TRBJ2-5; D may be TRBD2 (6 bases). Germline CDR1 is SGHTA and CDR2 is FQGNSA. V was pared by 4 bases and J by 2 bases, with 8 bases between. The length of the CDR3 is 13 residues. The CDR3 protein is CASSWGEQETQYF. Here the CDR3 DNA reads TGTGCCAGCAGCTGGGGGGAGCAAGAGACCCAGTACTTC.

This clone was counted between two and nine times. V is TRBV6-5 and J is TRBJ2-7, with D unresolved. Germline V gene lookup returns CDR1 MNHEY and CDR2 SVGAGI. V dropped 8 bases and J dropped 5 bases, with 13 bases sitting between them. The CDR3 contains 12 residues. The CDR3 is CASGVIGNEQYF. CDR3 nucleotide sequence: TGTGCCAGCGGTGTGATTGGCAACGAGCAGTACTTC.